A single sample gave rise to the 29 T cell receptor beta chains below, sequenced in a study of control samples from healthy donors and cancer patients. The protocol was immunoSEQ multiplex PCR, while the TCRdb copy is restricted to in-frame clones and leaves out a portion. This table holds 120,000 to 150,000 clones, under 95% found once. Specimen: blood. The source is a man aged 35 to 55 in good health.

The genes are TRBV24-1 and TRBJ2-1, with 9 positions matching TRBD1. CDR3 length: 13 residues. Trimming took 7 bases from V and 9 from J; bases not matched to a gene: 6. Germline CDR1 KGHDR, CDR2 SFDVKD. The CDR3 DNA follows: TGTGCCACCAGGAACAGGGGGCAGGGTGAGCAGTTCTTC. This encodes CATRNRGQGEQFF.

V usage is TRBV28 and J usage is TRBJ2-1; D possibly corresponds to TRBD1 (5 bases). V was pared by 5 bases and J by 4 bases, with 9 bases between. The CDR3 has 13 amino acids. The V gene's germline CDR1 is MDHEN and CDR2 SYDVKM. Written as DNA, the CDR3 is TGTGCCAGCAGTCCGCCAGGGTACAATGAGCAGTTCTTC. Translated: CASSPPGYNEQFF. The whole variable domain, remainder taken from reference TRBV28 and TRBJ2-1, is DVKVTQSSRYLVKRTGEKVFLECVQDMDHENMFWYRQDPGLGLRLIYFSYDVKMKEKGDIPEGYSVSREKKERFSLILESASTNQTSMYLCASSPPGYNEQFFGPGTRLTVL.

CDR3 in DNA: TGTGCCAGTAGTTTAGGGACAGGGGTGGGCAATCAGCCCCAGCATTTT. This codes for CASSLGTGVGNQPQHF. This chain uses TRBV19 with TRBJ1-5, with 10 bases matching TRBD1. This CDR3 region has 16 residues. V dropped 5 bases and J dropped 2; count of bases not matched to a gene: 6. CDR1 and CDR2 (germline): LNHDA, SQIVND (reference sequence). The entire variable domain, with the rest obtained from reference TRBV19 and TRBJ1-5, is as follows: DGGITQSPKYLFRKEGQNVTLSCEQNLNHDAMYWYRQDPGQGLRLIYYSQIVNDFQKGDIAEGYSVSREKKESFPLTVTSAQKNPTAFYLCASSLGTGVGNQPQHFGDGTRLSIL.

With regard to this clone: The sample carries other DNA sequences with the same CDR3. The V and J genes are TRBV7-3 and TRBJ2-1; possible D gene TRBD2, 6 bases. Trimming shortened V by 3 bases and J by 5 bases, and 8 bases separated the two germline ends. Germline CDR1 reads SGHTA; CDR2 reads FQGTGA. This CDR3 is 13 amino acids long. The CDR3 spells CASSFGGNNEQFF. The CDR3 DNA sequence: TGTGCCAGCAGCTTTGGAGGGAACAATGAGCAGTTCTTC.

The chain has TRBV10-3 and TRBJ1-6; no firm D call. Germline CDR1 and CDR2: ENHRY and SYGVKD. This CDR3 comprises 13 residues. Trimming pared 8 bases from V and 10 bases from J, leaving 15 bases between. DNA for the CDR3: TGTGCCATCCGTCTACCGGGTAACTCACCCCTCCACTTT. Its protein is CAIRLPGNSPLHF.

Only a few counts were recorded for this clone. The chain combines TRBV24-1 with TRBJ2-3, with 10 bases aligning to TRBD2. Per germline, CDR1 KGHDR and CDR2 SFDVKD. The V and J ends lost 3 bases and 4 bases, in that order; junction bases with no gene match: 6. There are 16 residues in the CDR3. The CDR3 sequence: CATSDPPSGSADTQYF. The CDR3 DNA reads as TGTGCCACCAGTGATCCGCCTAGCGGGAGTGCAGATACGCAGTATTTT.

V usage is TRBV29-1 and J usage is TRBJ2-5; 7 nucleotides line up with TRBD2. Germline CDR1 SQVTM, CDR2 ANQGSEA. V shed 6 bases and J 1 base; nucleotides not matched to a gene: 5. The length of the CDR3 is 13 residues. DNA of the CDR3: TGCAGCGTCGACGGACTAGGCCAAGAGACCCAGTACTTC. Residues: CSVDGLGQETQYF.

The chain recombines TRBV7-9 with TRBJ1-4; D is possibly TRBD1 (5 bases). The CDR3 is made up of 12 amino acids. Germline-derived CDR1 and CDR2 are SEHNR and FQNEAQ (reference sequence). Trimming removed 8 bases at V and 4 bases at J, with 8 bases between. The CDR3 DNA reads TGTGCCAGCCGGGGCTATAATGAAAAACTGTTTTTT. Amino acid sequence: CASRGYNEKLFF.

The chain uses TRBV6-5 and TRBJ1-3, with D perhaps TRBD1 (5 bases). CDR1 and CDR2 (germline): MNHEY, SVGAGI. Trimming took 6 bases from V and 3 from J, leaving 12 bases between them. This CDR3 has 14 residues. CDR3 in amino acids: CASSGTGGGNTIYF. In DNA, the CDR3 is TGTGCCAGCAGCGGGACGGGCGGTGGAAACACCATATATTTT.

This clone was seen once. The chain carries TRBV6-5 and TRBJ1-2; the D gene is possibly TRBD1 (5 bases). V was pared by 4 bases and J by 6 bases, with 18 bases between. The CDR3 contains 15 residues. Germline V gene data show CDR1 as MNHEY and CDR2 as SVGAGI. The CDR3, as DNA: TGTGCCAGCAGTTCCCTGGAGGCAGGGTATAATGGCTACACCTTC. It specifies CASSSLEAGYNGYTF.

This chain joins TRBV6-5 and TRBJ1-1; 7 positions match TRBD1. Unmatched junction bases numbered 8, after V lost 6 bases and J lost 4 bases. The germline V gene encodes CDR1 MNHEY and CDR2 SVGAGI. This CDR3 comprises 14 residues. DNA of the CDR3: TGTGCCAGCAGGTGGGGGACAGCCCTCACTGAAGCTTTCTTT. This codes for CASRWGTALTEAFF.

This clone was seen only once. The chain couples TRBV5-4 to TRBJ1-1; 8 bases line up with TRBD1. Trimming cost V 1 base and J 5 bases; bases outside gene matches: 4. CDR3 length: 14 residues. Germline values: CDR1 SGHNT, CDR2 YYREEE (reference sequence). The CDR3 DNA sequence: TGTGCCAGCAGCTTGTCCAGGGGGCAAACTGAAGCTTTCTTT. Amino acids: CASSLSRGQTEAFF.

This clone was observed once. This chain links TRBV12-3 or TRBV12-4 with TRBJ2-5; 8 bases are a match to TRBD2. V gave up 6 bases and J gave up 9 bases; unmatched junction bases: 6. CDR3 length equals 12 residues. The CDR3 here is CASRSGGKAQYF. DNA of the CDR3: TGTGCCAGCAGATCGGGGGGGAAGGCCCAGTACTTC.

V and J are TRBV7-9 and TRBJ1-2; TRBD1 aligns across 8 bases. The CDR3 spans 16 residues. Germline V lookup: CDR1 SEHNR, CDR2 FQNEAQ (reference sequence). V trimming: 2 bases; J trimming: 0 bases; junction bases outside the gene matches: 5. The CDR3 spells CASSLLGQAANYGYTF. The CDR3 DNA sequence: TGTGCCAGCAGCTTATTGGGACAGGCAGCTAACTATGGCTACACCTTC.

The chain uses TRBV5-1 and TRBJ1-1; D perhaps matches TRBD1 (5 bases). V shed 7 bases and J shed 1 base, with 11 bases lying between them. The CDR3 totals 13 residues. Germline V gene data show CDR1 as SGHRS and CDR2 as YFSETQ. CDR3 sequence (DNA): TGCGCCAGCCGTCCGGGGGGGAACACTGAAGCTTTCTTT. It translates to CASRPGGNTEAFF.

The rearrangement links TRBV7-9 to TRBJ1-1, with D possibly being TRBD1 (5 bases). The CDR3 loop spans 13 amino acids. Germline loops: CDR1 SEHNR, CDR2 FQNEAQ (reference sequence). V shed 5 bases and J shed 4 bases, with 11 bases lying between them. CDR3 nucleotide sequence: TGTGCCAGCAGCAGGGGTGGGACCACTGAAGCTTTCTTT. Protein product: CASSRGGTTEAFF.

The rearrangement joins TRBV10-1 to TRBJ2-7; D is unresolved. CDR1 is WNHNN and CDR2 is SYGVQD in the germline V gene (reference sequence). The CDR3 spans 13 residues. Trimming removed 4 bases from V and 0 bases from J, with 7 bases in between. For the CDR3, the DNA is TGCGCCAGCAGTGCCCACCCCTCCTACGAGCAGTACTTC. Translated, it gives CASSAHPSYEQYF.

This clone was observed once. The rearrangement links TRBV15 to TRBJ1-1, with 7 bases lining up with TRBD1. This CDR3 has 12 amino acids. CDR1 is LNHNV, CDR2 YYDKDF, per germline (reference sequence). After removal of 2 bases from V and 7 bases from J, the junction contained 1 base not matched to a gene. CDR3 bases: TGTGCCACCAGCAGATGGGACAGTGAAGCTTTCTTT. Its translation: CATSRWDSEAFF.

The chain carries TRBV7-9 and TRBJ2-5; TRBD2 aligns across 7 bases. The germline CDR1 and CDR2 sequences are SEHNR and FQNEAQ (reference sequence). The CDR3 covers 14 residues. V dropped 4 bases and J dropped 5; count of bases not matched to a gene: 7. CDR3 region: CASSYLGLVETQYF. The CDR3 DNA is TGTGCCAGCAGCTACCTAGGACTAGTGGAGACCCAGTACTTC.

CDR3 amino acids: CASSSPWNTEAFF. The CDR3 DNA sequence: TGTGCCAGCAGCTCCCCCTGGAACACTGAAGCTTTCTTT. The chain recombines TRBV7-8 with TRBJ1-1; D gene unclear. The CDR3 has 13 amino acids. V dropped 4 bases and J dropped 1 base, with 7 bases sitting between them. Germline loops: CDR1 SGHVS, CDR2 FQNEAQ.

This chain uses TRBV6-1 with TRBJ1-1, with a possible D match to TRBD1 (5 bases). CDR3 length equals 16 residues. V was clipped by 1 base and J by 4 bases, with 16 bases between them. The germline V gene encodes CDR1 MNHNS and CDR2 SASEGT. The CDR3 spells CASSEVLWTWGTEAFF. Here the CDR3 DNA reads TGTGCCAGCAGTGAAGTCTTGTGGACATGGGGCACTGAAGCTTTCTTT.

The chain joins TRBV7-3 to TRBJ1-1; D gene unclear. This CDR3 is 16 amino acids long. Trimming cost V 3 bases and J 0 bases, with 14 bases left between them. Looked up from germline, CDR1 is SGHTA and CDR2 is FQGTGA. CDR3 loop: CASSFEQGRVNTEAFF. For the CDR3, the DNA is TGTGCCAGCAGCTTTGAGCAAGGAAGGGTGAACACTGAAGCTTTCTTT.

The chain carries TRBV5-6 and TRBJ2-3, with D hard to call. This CDR3 is built from 17 residues. V dropped 2 bases and J dropped 0 bases, with 16 bases sitting between them. CDR1 and CDR2 (germline): SGHDT, YYEEEE. The CDR3 DNA is TGTGCCAGCAGCTTAGCCGCCCTGGGCGGAAGCACAGATACGCAGTATTTT. This translates into CASSLAALGGSTDTQYF.

The rearrangement links TRBV9 to TRBJ2-1, with 11 bases that match TRBD2. Germline V lookup: CDR1 SGDLS, CDR2 YYNGEE. V lost 4 bases, J lost 1 base, and 10 bases stayed unmatched. The CDR3 is made up of 18 amino acids. The chain's CDR3 is CASSPRGTSGISYNEQFF. In DNA, the CDR3 is TGTGCCAGCAGCCCACGGGGGACTAGCGGTATTTCCTACAATGAGCAGTTCTTC. Looking up the rest from reference TRBV9 and TRBJ2-1 gives the full variable domain: DSGVTQTPKHLITATGQRVTLRCSPRSGDLSVYWYQQSLDQGLQFLIQYYNGEERAKGNILERFSAQQFPDLHSELNLSSLELGDSALYFCASSPRGTSGISYNEQFFGPGTRLTVL.

The CDR3 DNA follows: TGTGCCAGCAGCAAAGTTATCCCCTCCCAGGACACTGAAGCTTTCTTT. Protein: CASSKVIPSQDTEAFF. The V gene is TRBV21-1, the J gene TRBJ1-1; the listed D gene, TRBD1, was not tested against the DNA. TRBV21-1 is described as a pseudogene. CDR3 size: 16 residues.

V is TRBV19 and J is TRBJ2-7; a weak D match, TRBD2 (7 bases). V was shortened by 7 bases and J by 3 bases, with 19 bases between the two germline ends. The germline CDR1 and CDR2 sequences are LNHDA and SQIVND (reference sequence). The CDR3 covers 15 residues. The CDR3 DNA follows: TGTGCCAGTACCCCTCGGGGGGCCTGGGGCTACGAGCAGTACTTC. It encodes CASTPRGAWGYEQYF.

CDR3 in DNA: TGCGCCGGGGGCTCTGGAAACACCATATATTTT. Its protein is CAGGSGNTIYF. The rearrangement joins TRBV4-3 to TRBJ1-3, with D maybe TRBD1 (5 bases). Trimming stripped 11 bases from V and 0 bases from J, with 5 bases between. This CDR3 region has 11 residues. Germline CDR1 and CDR2: LGHNA and YSLEER.

The rearrangement links TRBV10-3 to TRBJ2-3; 15 positions match TRBD2. Losses at the gene ends were 3 bases for V and 4 bases for J; bases not matched to a gene: 2. Germline V gives CDR1 ENHRY, CDR2 SYGVKD. This CDR3 spans 16 amino acids. Here the CDR3 reads CAISEWTSGRADTQYF. CDR3 in DNA: TGTGCCATCAGTGAATGGACTAGCGGGAGGGCAGATACGCAGTATTTT.

V gene TRBV11-2 combines with J gene TRBJ1-5; D is unclear. Trimming cost V 4 bases and J 5 bases, with 6 bases left between them. Germline values: CDR1 SGHAT, CDR2 FQNNGV. CDR3 length: 12 amino acids. CDR3 sequence: CASSSADQPQHF. The CDR3 bases are TGTGCCAGCAGCTCCGCAGATCAGCCCCAGCATTTT.